This T cell receptor (beta chain) was sequenced during a study of OX40 agonist ivuxolimab in advanced cancers. For the study at large: Across the patients, intravenous ivuxolimab was delivered every 2 weeks at 0.01 to 10 mg/kg. Allowance was made for prior anti-PD-1, anti-PD-L1 or anti-CTLA-4 therapy, and roughly 40% had some. Study results and caveats: In general, CD8+ T cells held more expanded clones than CD4+ did, on average.

Sequencing used immunoSEQ multiplex PCR; TCRdb keeps in-frame clones, though not all of them. The table has some 77,000 clones, just under 95% seen once. In the case of this clone: As yet, its antigen is unknown.

This TCR derives from an adult with an advanced solid tumor such as melanoma, head and neck, liver or kidney cancer. The sequencing used CD4+ or CD8+ T cells sorted from blood, collected in a trial of the OX40 agonist ivuxolimab.

CDR3 sequence (DNA): TGCGCCAGCAGCTTGGGGGGCATGAACACCGGGGAGCTGTTTTTT. Translating it yields CASSLGGMNTGELFF. This sequence joins TRBV5-1 and TRBJ2-2, with D perhaps matching TRBD1 (5 bases). V gave up 0 bases and J gave up 1 base, with 7 bases separating them. CDR1 and CDR2 from the germline V gene are SGHRS and YFSETQ. The CDR3 sequence is 15 residues long.